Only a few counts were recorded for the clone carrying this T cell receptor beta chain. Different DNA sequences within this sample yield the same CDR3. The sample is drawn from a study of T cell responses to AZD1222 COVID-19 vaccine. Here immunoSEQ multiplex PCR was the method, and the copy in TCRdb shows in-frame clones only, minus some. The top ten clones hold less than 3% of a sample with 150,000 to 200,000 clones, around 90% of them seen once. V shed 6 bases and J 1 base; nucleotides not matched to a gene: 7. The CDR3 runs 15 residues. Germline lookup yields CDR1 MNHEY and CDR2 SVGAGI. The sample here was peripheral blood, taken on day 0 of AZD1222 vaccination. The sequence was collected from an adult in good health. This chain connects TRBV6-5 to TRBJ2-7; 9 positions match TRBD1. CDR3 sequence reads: CASSLTGTGSYEQYF. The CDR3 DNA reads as TGTGCCAGCAGCCTCACCGGGACAGGGTCCTACGAGCAGTACTTC.